These 2 T cell receptor beta chains came from one sample sequenced in a study of blood T cell repertoires in COVID-19. Assay: immunoSEQ multiplex PCR; the TCRdb copy retains only in-frame clones and omits some. The sample carries 270,000 or so clones, 65% to 85% recorded once. Sequenced: PBMCs or T cells enriched from blood (not recorded which). The receptors were gathered from a man between 50 and 59 years old who had recovered from COVID-19.

In its sample, this clone was seen many times. This chain connects TRBV7-9 to TRBJ2-3, with TRBD1 identical over 7 bases. The germline gives CDR1 SEHNR, CDR2 FQNEAQ (reference sequence). This CDR3 contains 12 residues. The CDR3 DNA sequence: TGTGGTGGGGTACAGGGGCCAGATACGCAGTATTTT. It codes for CGGVQGPDTQYF.

The chain combines TRBV5-4 with TRBJ2-3, with TRBD2 identical over 8 bases. J lost 5 bases, V lost 4 bases, and 15 bases had no gene match. The CDR3 length is 17 residues. Germline CDR1 is SGHNT and CDR2 is YYREEE (reference sequence). The CDR3 is CASSPSGSSGAKDTQYF. The CDR3 region has the DNA TGTGCCAGCAGCCCTTCTGGGAGTAGCGGGGCCAAAGATACGCAGTATTTT.